The next 30 T cell receptor beta chains were all read from a single sample in a study of T-cell memory formation after mild COVID-19. TCRdb fed the 5' RACE reads into MiXCR, producing one record per CDR3 protein. This table has approximately 290,000 distinct CDR3 sequences, over 7% appearing once. Material for sequencing was PBMCs or a T cell subset sorted from them (not recorded which). The source is a man between 18 and 29 years old who had mild COVID-19 (a few samples of this study predate the infection). Cell type and time point are not known.

CDR3 nucleotide sequence: TGCGCCAGCAGCCCCGGAAGGCAGGTCCAAGAGACCCAGTACTTC. Amino acid sequence: CASSPGRQVQETQYF. This rearrangement joins TRBV5-1 to TRBJ2-5; D is undetermined. This CDR3 has 15 amino acids. The germline gives CDR1 SGHRS, CDR2 YFSETQ. V lost 4 bases and J lost 1, with 14 bases in between.

This clonotype has more than one count but fewer than ten. The chain couples TRBV7-2 to TRBJ1-5, with TRBD1 matching over 7 bases. The CDR3 totals 13 residues. Trimming at V came to 4 bases and at J to 9 bases, leaving 6 bases not matched to a gene. Germline V gives CDR1 SGHTA, CDR2 FQGNSA. The CDR3 here is CASSSWTGVPQHF. CDR3 sequence (DNA): TGTGCCAGCAGCTCATGGACAGGCGTGCCCCAGCATTTT.

In this sample, this clonotype turned up many times. The chain has TRBV7-6 and TRBJ2-3; D possibly corresponds to TRBD1 (5 bases). V lost 5 bases and J 5 bases, leaving 14 bases between the germline ends. CDR3 size: 14 residues. In germline, CDR1 is SGHVS, CDR2 FNYEAQ. CDR3 sequence: CASSPRPQGDTQYF. The CDR3 coding sequence is TGTGCCAGCAGCCCACGTCCCCAGGGAGATACGCAGTATTTT.

The sample holds many counts of this clonotype. CDR3 in amino acids: CASSYTVTNEQYF. DNA of the CDR3: TGTGCCAGCAGTTACACGGTTACCAACGAGCAGTACTTC. This chain links TRBV6-5 with TRBJ2-7; D remains ambiguous. CDR1 is MNHEY and CDR2 is SVGAGI in the germline V gene. This CDR3 comprises 13 residues. The V end was cut by 2 bases, the J end by 5 bases, with 10 bases between.

This clonotype was recorded a few times. This sequence joins TRBV12-3 or TRBV12-4 and TRBJ2-7, with D uncertain. This CDR3 has 14 amino acids. The ends were cut back, 3 bases at V and 4 bases at J, with 13 bases in the middle. The CDR3 DNA sequence: TGTGCCAGCAGTTTTAGGCCAGAGAGGTACGAGCAGTACTTC. Translating gives CASSFRPERYEQYF.

V gene TRBV4-2 combines with J gene TRBJ2-3; 14 bases map to TRBD2. The V gene end was trimmed by 3 bases and the J gene end by 5 bases; junction bases not matched to a gene: 10. The germline V gene encodes CDR1 LGHNA and CDR2 YNFKEQ. The CDR3 loop spans 18 amino acids. CDR3 sequence reads: CASSQAGLAGGLGDTQYF. The CDR3 coding sequence is TGTGCCAGCAGCCAGGCTGGACTAGCGGGGGGCCTGGGAGATACGCAGTATTTT.

The sample holds many counts of this clonotype. The chain has TRBV20-1 and TRBJ2-5; 9 bases are shared with TRBD2. The CDR3 is 15 residues long. Germline V gives CDR1 DFQATT, CDR2 SNEGSKA (reference sequence). J lost 1 base, V lost 2 bases, and 5 bases had no gene match. The CDR3 loop reads CSARSQRGAQETQYF. Here the CDR3 DNA reads TGCAGTGCTAGATCCCAGCGGGGGGCCCAAGAGACCCAGTACTTC.

This clonotype was observed many times. The V and J genes are TRBV4-1 and TRBJ2-5; possible D gene TRBD1, 6 bases. Trimming left V 1 base short and J 4 bases short, with 13 bases between. The CDR3 loop spans 15 amino acids. CDR1 MGHRA and CDR2 YSYEKL come from the germline V gene. CDR3 DNA: TGCGCCAGCAGCCAAGTAGGGGGACGGGGAGAGACCCAGTACTTC. Translating gives CASSQVGGRGETQYF.

This chain links TRBV6-1 with TRBJ1-1, with D possibly being TRBD1 (5 bases). From germline, CDR1 is MNHNS and CDR2 SASEGT. The CDR3 runs to 15 residues. V was trimmed by 5 bases and J by 1 base, leaving 14 bases between them. In nucleotides, the CDR3 is TGTGCCAGCAGTCCTGGGACCGCTTCGAACACTGAAGCTTTCTTT. This codes for CASSPGTASNTEAFF.

The rearrangement uses TRBV18 and TRBJ1-1; no firm D call. The V end was cut by 2 bases, the J end by 4 bases, with 14 bases between. The length of the CDR3 is 15 residues. Germline V gene sequence: CDR1 KGHSH, CDR2 LQKENI. The DNA of the CDR3 is TGTGCCAGCTCACCAATGAGCGGGGAGGGCACTGAAGCTTTCTTT. This codes for CASSPMSGEGTEAFF.

J is TRBJ2-7 and V is TRBV5-1, with no clear D. The CDR3 covers 13 residues. Deletions cut 0 bases from V and 2 bases from J, with 6 bases between. The germline gives CDR1 SGHRS, CDR2 YFSETQ. The CDR3 reads CASSLEGTYEQYV. DNA of the CDR3: TGCGCCAGCAGCTTGGAGGGAACCTACGAGCAGTACGTC.

This clonotype appeared a few times. CDR3 nucleotides: TGTGCCAGCAGCGCGAGGACCACTACTTACGAGCAGTACGTC. Translated, it gives CASSARTTTYEQYV. This chain joins TRBV7-8 and TRBJ2-7; D not certain. Germline V gene data show CDR1 as SGHVS and CDR2 as FQNEAQ. This CDR3 spans 14 amino acids. The germline V and J ends were trimmed by 5 bases and 4 bases, with 15 bases remaining between them.

This clonotype has more than one count but fewer than ten. The V call is TRBV7-9, the J call TRBJ2-3; D may match TRBD1 or TRBD2 (5 bases each). Between the trimmed V and J ends, which lost 0 bases and 2 bases, there was a span of 6 bases. Germline V lookup: CDR1 SEHNR, CDR2 FQNEAQ (reference sequence). The length of the CDR3 is 14 residues. This CDR3 is CASSLAGTTDTQYF. CDR3 in DNA: TGTGCCAGCAGCTTAGCGGGGACCACAGATACGCAGTATTTT.

The chain has TRBV20-1 and TRBJ2-7; no clear D. V lost 3 bases to trimming and J lost 0 bases, with 15 bases between them. CDR3 length: 15 residues. Germline lookup yields CDR1 DFQATT and CDR2 SNEGSKA (reference sequence). In nucleotides, the CDR3 is TGCAGTGCTAGGGGTGGGGTCCCCCTCTCCTACGAGCAGTACTTC. Encoded protein: CSARGGVPLSYEQYF.

A note on this clonotype: This may arise from a read error, as a much more abundant clone is one base away. The rearrangement links TRBV7-8 to TRBJ2-1; D not resolved. Germline V lookup: CDR1 SGHVS, CDR2 FQNEAQ. This CDR3 is 12 amino acids long. Deletions cut 2 bases from V and 7 bases from J, with 6 bases between. The CDR3 coding sequence is TGTGCCAGCAGCTTAAGGGTGAATGAGCAGTTCTTC. It yields the protein CASSLRVNEQFF.

The chain combines TRBV12-3 or TRBV12-4 with TRBJ2-1; D gene unclear. The CDR3 is made up of 13 amino acids. V dropped 4 bases and J dropped 3 bases, with 7 bases sitting between them. The CDR3 protein is CASSSVGYNEQFF. CDR3 in DNA: TGTGCCAGCAGTTCGGTGGGCTACAATGAGCAGTTCTTC.

This clonotype came up a few times. CDR3 region: CASSLLAGGLTDTQYF. Here the CDR3 DNA reads TGTGCCAGCAGCTTATTGGCGGGGGGGCTCACAGATACGCAGTATTTT. V is TRBV11-2 and J is TRBJ2-3; 9 bases align to TRBD2. Germline loops: CDR1 SGHAT, CDR2 FQNNGV. The V and J ends lost 2 bases and 2 bases, in that order; junction bases with no gene match: 5. The CDR3 is made up of 16 amino acids.

The rearrangement joins TRBV29-1 to TRBJ1-4; D might be TRBD1 (5 bases). CDR3 length: 13 amino acids. The ends were cut back, 6 bases at V and 6 bases at J, with 14 bases in the middle. The germline CDR1 and CDR2 sequences are SQVTM and ANQGSEA. CDR3 DNA: TGCAGCGTCTGGGCCGGGGGAGATGAAAAACTGTTTTTT. Its translation: CSVWAGGDEKLFF.

The rearrangement uses TRBV20-1 and TRBJ1-1; perhaps TRBD1 as D (5 bases). V was trimmed by 4 bases and J by 3 bases, leaving 9 bases between them. Looked up from germline, CDR1 is DFQATT and CDR2 is SNEGSKA (reference sequence). This CDR3 region has 12 residues. The CDR3 spells CSAKGMHTEAFF. Written as DNA, the CDR3 is TGCAGTGCTAAGGGGATGCACACTGAAGCTTTCTTT.

The chain couples TRBV20-1 to TRBJ2-7; TRBD2 aligns across 7 bases. The junction had 5 bases not matched to a gene; V was cut back by 0 bases and J by 3 bases. CDR3 length: 14 amino acids. The germline gives CDR1 DFQATT, CDR2 SNEGSKA (reference sequence). Here the CDR3 reads CSARDREGIYEQYF. CDR3 DNA: TGCAGTGCTAGAGACAGGGAGGGGATCTACGAGCAGTACTTC.

This clonotype showed up just a few times. The chain joins TRBV7-9 to TRBJ2-5; 9 nucleotides align to TRBD1. CDR1 is SEHNR and CDR2 is FQNEAQ in the germline V gene (reference sequence). V gave up 0 bases and J gave up 0 bases; unmatched junction bases: 2. This CDR3 contains 16 residues. The CDR3 DNA reads as TGTGCCAGCAGCTTAGCTACAGGGGGCAACCAAGAGACCCAGTACTTC. Protein: CASSLATGGNQETQYF.

Many counts were recorded for this clonotype. This rearrangement joins TRBV12-3 or TRBV12-4 to TRBJ1-1, with D maybe TRBD1 (6 bases). Trimming removed 0 bases from V and 6 bases from J, with 11 bases in between. The CDR3 sequence is 14 residues long. The CDR3, as DNA: TGTGCCAGCAGTTTAGCGAGGGGGAGGGCTGAAGCTTTCTTT. Protein product: CASSLARGRAEAFF.

This clonotype has more than one count but fewer than ten. The chain is built from TRBV4-2 and TRBJ2-5, with 7 bases identical to TRBD2. Germline assignment: CDR1 LGHNA and CDR2 YNFKEQ. V lost 0 bases and J lost 5; bases outside the gene matches: 9. This CDR3 region has 16 residues. CDR3 amino acids: CASSQDQSGVGETQYF. CDR3 DNA: TGTGCCAGCAGCCAAGATCAAAGCGGGGTCGGGGAGACCCAGTACTTC.

Only a few counts were recorded for this clonotype. The genes are TRBV5-1 and TRBJ1-3, with D unclear. Germline CDR1 and CDR2: SGHRS and YFSETQ. This CDR3 region has 14 residues. V shed 1 base and J shed 4 bases, with 9 bases lying between them. The CDR3 sequence is CASSLLGSGNTIYF. As DNA, the CDR3 is TGCGCCAGCAGCTTGTTGGGGTCCGGAAACACCATATATTTT.

In this sample, this clonotype turned up a few times. The chain links TRBV20-1 to TRBJ1-1; unclear D gene. The V gene lost 8 bases and the J gene lost 5 bases, with 15 bases spanning the gap. CDR3 length: 12 residues. The V gene's germline CDR1 is DFQATT and CDR2 SNEGSKA (reference sequence). The CDR3 here is CSPTPRGTEAFF. The CDR3 DNA reads TGCAGTCCCACACCCAGAGGGACTGAAGCTTTCTTT.

V gene TRBV3-1 combines with J gene TRBJ2-3, with TRBD2 matching over 8 bases. The CDR3 runs 14 residues. V dropped 4 bases and J dropped 3; count of bases not matched to a gene: 3. CDR1 is LGHDT, CDR2 YNNKEL, per germline (reference sequence). The CDR3: CASSLAGKTDTQYF. CDR3 DNA: TGTGCCAGCAGCCTAGCGGGGAAGACAGATACGCAGTATTTT.

This clonotype was counted at least ten times. The rearrangement uses TRBV4-3 and TRBJ2-1; D may be TRBD2 (6 bases). This CDR3 spans 17 amino acids. Germline assignment: CDR1 LGHNA and CDR2 YSLEER. Deletions cut 1 base from V and 4 bases from J, with 17 bases between. The CDR3 nucleotides read TGCGCCAGCAGCCAAGTCCAGACCCGGGGGATATACAATGAGCAGTTCTTC. This codes for CASSQVQTRGIYNEQFF.

This clonotype was recorded a few times. The gene calls are TRBV6-5 and TRBJ2-1; 9 nucleotides line up with TRBD2. Germline CDR1 MNHEY, CDR2 SVGAGI. There are 15 residues in the CDR3. V lost 3 bases, J lost 5 bases, and 5 bases stayed unmatched. CDR3 coding DNA: TGTGCCAGCAGTTATAATAGCGGGGGTGACAATGAGCAGTTCTTC. Amino acids: CASSYNSGGDNEQFF.

This clonotype was picked up many times. The chain joins TRBV5-1 to TRBJ2-3; 9 bases agree with TRBD2. Per germline, CDR1 SGHRS and CDR2 YFSETQ. V lost 0 bases, J lost 4 bases, and 3 bases stayed unmatched. The CDR3 contains 15 residues. The CDR3 protein is CASSLGGGAADTQYF. The CDR3 coding sequence is TGCGCCAGCAGCTTGGGCGGGGGGGCCGCAGATACGCAGTATTTT.

This clonotype appeared many times. This chain links TRBV10-3 with TRBJ2-7; D remains ambiguous. In germline, CDR1 is ENHRY, CDR2 SYGVKD. This CDR3 region has 14 residues. Trimming removed 3 bases at V and 4 bases at J, with 13 bases between. CDR3 coding DNA: TGTGCCATCAGTGATCTAGAGAAGCAGTACGAGCAGTACTTC. It specifies CAISDLEKQYEQYF.